Listed here is a single TCR beta chain. What it binds is not known. The record originates from a study of T-cell reconstitution after alpha-beta-depleted transplantation in children. Study conclusions and caveats: Where some patients showed high TCRbeta diversity at day 60, it came from recipient T cells and thymic progenitors that had survived. At one year after transplant, newly produced T cells mostly accounted for T-cell counts and diversity.

This CDR3 region has 15 residues. Germline CDR1 KGHSH, CDR2 LQKENI. Trimming took 1 base from V and 1 from J, leaving 10 bases between them. As it was prepared, the TCRbeta library received unique molecular identifiers. TCRdb re-called the PCR reads with MiXCR, one entry per CDR3 protein. Here the sample spans about 440,000 distinct CDR3 sequences, approximately 41% being singletons. The origin of this receptor is a girl aged 2 to 9 with aplastic anemia, due to receive a stem cell transplant. The chain employs TRBV18 and TRBJ1-1; D is ambiguous. The sequences come from PBMCs, collected before TCRalphabeta/CD19-depleted stem cell transplant. CDR3 sequence (DNA): TGTGCCAGCTCACCACGTACAAAGGGGAACACTGAAGCTTTCTTT. Translation: CASSPRTKGNTEAFF.